Shown below are 16 T cell receptor beta chains from a single sample sequenced in a study of beta chain features in type 1 diabetes. Study-level findings and limits: Type 1 diabetes patients had moderately but significantly shorter TCRB CDR3s in all four CD4+ subsets.

TCRB transcripts that were expressed got sequenced, as all of the isolated RNA had been reverse transcribed. The data were produced by immunoSEQ multiplex PCR, yet TCRdb's version contains in-frame clones alone and is incomplete. The sample has about 280,000 clones; approximately 16% are singletons. Their cognate antigens are unknown. The sequenced sample consisted of naive CD4+ T cells from blood. The receptors stem from a man aged 18 to 29 with type 1 diabetes.

The V gene is TRBV5-1, the J gene TRBJ2-6; 7 bases line up with TRBD1. V lost 2 bases, J lost 0 bases, and 11 bases stayed unmatched. The CDR3 covers 19 residues. In germline, CDR1 is SGHRS, CDR2 YFSETQ. As DNA, the CDR3 is TGCGCCAGCAGCTTTCGTGGGGGACAGCTCCACTCTGGGGCCAACGTCCTGACTTTC. Its protein is CASSFRGGQLHSGANVLTF.

This clone was seen a handful of times. The rearrangement joins TRBV7-2 to TRBJ2-1; 9 bases are a match to TRBD1. The CDR3 covers 12 residues. The V segment lost 6 bases and the J segment 13 bases; nucleotides outside the gene matches: 7. The germline CDR1 and CDR2 sequences are SGHTA and FQGNSA. The CDR3 sequence: CASSWNRGPQFF. CDR3 bases: TGTGCCAGCAGTTGGAACAGGGGGCCCCAGTTCTTC.

V and J are TRBV9 and TRBJ2-7; D may be TRBD2 (6 bases). V was cut by 3 bases and J by 7 bases, with 20 bases left in between. There are 15 residues in the CDR3. From germline, CDR1 is SGDLS and CDR2 YYNGEE. The CDR3 region is CASSARAGLEGEQYF. DNA for the CDR3: TGTGCCAGCAGCGCCCGAGCGGGCCTCGAGGGAGAGCAGTACTTC.

The table lists this clone with a few counts. The chain recombines TRBV5-1 with TRBJ1-4, with D possibly being TRBD1 (5 bases). The CDR3 runs to 14 residues. The germline V gene has CDR1 SGHRS and CDR2 YFSETQ. Trimming pared 0 bases from V and 7 bases from J, leaving 10 bases between. CDR3 region: CASSLGQQTEKLFF. The CDR3 coding sequence is TGCGCCAGCAGCTTGGGACAGCAGACTGAAAAACTGTTTTTT.

This clone has more than one count but fewer than ten. This CDR3 is CASRPRGSSYNEQFF. The CDR3 DNA sequence: TGTGCCAGCAGGCCCAGGGGTTCGTCCTACAATGAGCAGTTCTTC. This chain connects TRBV5-8 to TRBJ2-1; possibly TRBD1 for D (6 bases). In germline, CDR1 is SGHTS, CDR2 YDEGEE. Trimming took 5 bases from V and 1 from J, leaving 13 bases between them. CDR3 size: 15 residues.

This clone was detected only a few times. V and J are TRBV5-1 and TRBJ2-5; 10 nucleotides agree with TRBD1. The germline gives CDR1 SGHRS, CDR2 YFSETQ. CDR3 length: 15 residues. The V and J ends lost 3 bases and 4 bases, in that order; junction bases with no gene match: 6. DNA for the CDR3: TGCGCCAGCAGCTACAGACAGGGGGCAGGAGAGACCCAGTACTTC. This codes for CASSYRQGAGETQYF.

In its sample, this clone was seen a few times. The V call is TRBV29-1, the J call TRBJ1-2; tentative D call: TRBD1 (6 bases). The V end was cut by 7 bases, the J end by 3 bases, with 12 bases between. The germline gives CDR1 SQVTM, CDR2 ANQGSEA. The CDR3 spans 12 residues. In DNA, the CDR3 is TGCAGCGCCGAAGGGGGGGACTATGGCTACACCTTC. Amino acid sequence: CSAEGGDYGYTF.

With respect to this clone: Other DNA sequences in the sample encode the same CDR3. The V call is TRBV5-4, the J call TRBJ2-5, with TRBD2 as a possible D gene (5 bases). The V gene's germline CDR1 is SGHNT and CDR2 YYREEE (reference sequence). The CDR3 sequence is 12 residues long. V was cut by 0 bases and J by 5 bases, with 5 bases left in between. The CDR3 loop is CASSLGEETQYF. The CDR3 nucleotides read TGTGCCAGCAGCTTGGGGGAGGAGACCCAGTACTTC.

This clone was counted a few times. The chain links TRBV28 to TRBJ2-7, with D perhaps TRBD2 (6 bases). CDR1 is MDHEN and CDR2 is SYDVKM in the germline V gene. V lost 3 bases and J 5 bases, leaving 11 bases between the germline ends. CDR3 length equals 13 residues. The CDR3 coding sequence is TGTGCCAGCAGTTTGACTAGTCCCCACGAGCAGTACTTC. Translated, it gives CASSLTSPHEQYF.

V usage is TRBV30 and J usage is TRBJ1-1, with D possibly matching TRBD1 (5 bases). The CDR3 covers 16 residues. V dropped 0 bases and J dropped 10 bases, with 24 bases sitting between them. Per germline, CDR1 GTSNPN and CDR2 SVGIG (reference sequence). CDR3 nucleotides: TGTGCCTGGAGTGTCGCGGGGGACTCCGAAGGGAAAACAGCTTTCTTT. Translating gives CAWSVAGDSEGKTAFF.

This clone was counted between two and nine times. This rearrangement joins TRBV18 to TRBJ2-2, with 8 bases aligning to TRBD2. CDR3 length: 15 residues. With V trimmed by 6 bases and J by 5 bases, 8 bases remained unmatched. Germline CDR1 reads KGHSH; CDR2 reads LQKENI. The DNA of the CDR3 is TGTGCCAGCTCGCCGACTAGCGTGAGAACCGGGGAGCTGTTTTTT. It translates to CASSPTSVRTGELFF. Based on the CDR3 plus reference TRBV18 and TRBJ2-2, the full variable domain is NAGVMQNPRHLVRRRGQEARLRCSPMKGHSHVYWYRQLPEEGLKFMVYLQKENIIDESGMPKERFSAEFPKEGPSILRIQQVVRGDSAAYFCASSPTSVRTGELFFGEGSRLTVL.

This clone has a handful of counts. The chain couples TRBV4-2 to TRBJ2-3; no definite D call. The germline CDR1 and CDR2 sequences are LGHNA and YNFKEQ. V was clipped by 0 bases and J by 6 bases, with 10 bases between them. The CDR3 spans 14 residues. As DNA, the CDR3 is TGTGCCAGCAGCCAAGAAACGCCTACTGATACGCAGTATTTT. It yields the protein CASSQETPTDTQYF.

As regards this clone: A read error may account for a junction end that differs from germline. The chain carries TRBV30 and TRBJ1-2; maybe TRBD1 (6 bases). Germline V CDR1 and CDR2: GTSNPN, SVGIG (reference sequence). The CDR3 covers 11 residues. CDR3 coding DNA: TGTGCCTGGAGCGACAACCGGGACACTGCCTTC. Translating gives CAWSDNRDTAF.

The rearrangement joins TRBV5-1 to TRBJ2-5, with 8 bases matching TRBD1. Germline loops: CDR1 SGHRS, CDR2 YFSETQ. The CDR3 loop spans 15 amino acids. The junction had 6 bases not matched to a gene; V was cut back by 0 bases and J by 5 bases. The CDR3 loop is CASSLEDRDWETQYF. As DNA, the CDR3 is TGCGCCAGCAGCTTGGAGGACAGGGATTGGGAGACCCAGTACTTC. The full variable domain, its missing parts supplied by reference TRBV5-1 and TRBJ2-5, is KAGVTQTPRYLIKTRGQQVTLSCSPISGHRSVSWYQQTPGQGLQFLFEYFSETQRNKGNFPGRFSGRQFSNSRSEMNVSTLELGDSALYLCASSLEDRDWETQYFGPGTRLLVL.

This sequence joins TRBV5-1 and TRBJ2-5; D possibly corresponds to TRBD1 (5 bases). CDR3 size: 15 residues. CDR1 and CDR2 from the germline V gene are SGHRS and YFSETQ. Trimming pared 0 bases from V and 4 bases from J, leaving 13 bases between. The CDR3 sequence: CASSLAAGLRETQYF. CDR3 DNA sequence: TGCGCCAGCAGCTTGGCGGCAGGGCTTCGAGAGACCCAGTACTTC.

This clone showed up just a few times. V and J are TRBV5-6 and TRBJ2-2; 9 positions match TRBD2. After removal of 3 bases from V and 3 bases from J, the junction contained 6 bases not matched to a gene. Germline CDR1 reads SGHDT; CDR2 reads YYEEEE. CDR3 length: 16 amino acids. CDR3 sequence (DNA): TGTGCCAGCAGCTCTAGCGGGGTTGCGTACACCGGGGAGCTGTTTTTT. This gives the protein CASSSSGVAYTGELFF.